The next 28 T cell receptor beta chains were all read from a single sample in a study of response to subunit inactivated influenza vaccine (dated by TCRdb to the late 2010s). Receptor libraries were prepared by RT-PCR. Sequencing took place on an Illumina HiSeq 2500. TCRdb reran the public reads through fastp at Q25 and MiXCR, keeping productive beta chains. Each entry merges the rows of one CDR3 protein and shows their most common DNA and genes. A total of some 500,000 distinct CDR3 sequences appear in this sample, 25% of them only once. In total, the top ten clones hold 1.9% of the sample. The sample consisted of CD4+ T cells sorted from PBMCs, taken 4 to 6 days after vaccination. Source of these receptors: a man aged 45-65 years who received an inactivated influenza vaccine. Donor details come from another sample of the same person, matched by shared clones.

This clonotype was seen a few times. Here the CDR3 DNA reads TGTGCCAGCAGCCATCCCCCCCGGGGGGGGGAGACCCAGTACTTC. It encodes CASSHPPRGGETQYF. V is TRBV4-2 and J is TRBJ2-5, with 8 positions matching TRBD2. This CDR3 spans 15 amino acids. Germline assignment: CDR1 LGHNA and CDR2 YNFKEQ. J was trimmed by 5 bases and V by 3 bases; bases with no gene match: 8.

This clonotype was counted only a few times. The rearrangement joins TRBV12-3 or TRBV12-4 to TRBJ2-7; maybe TRBD1 (6 bases). CDR3 size: 14 residues. V was shortened by 4 bases and J by 3 bases, with 13 bases between the two germline ends. The CDR3 nucleotides read TGTGCCAGCAGTTACCGGGACAAACTCTACGAGCAGTACTTC. It translates to CASSYRDKLYEQYF.

The chain employs TRBV3-1 and TRBJ2-1; 8 nucleotides match TRBD2. Trimming removed 4 bases from V and 5 bases from J; junction bases left unmatched: 4. The V gene's germline CDR1 is LGHDT and CDR2 YNNKEL (reference sequence). This CDR3 has 14 residues. The chain's CDR3 is CASSPGTRNNEQFF. CDR3 nucleotides: TGTGCCAGCAGCCCGGGGACTAGAAACAATGAGCAGTTCTTC.

This chain connects TRBV4-3 to TRBJ2-6; D is ambiguous. The CDR3 is 16 amino acids. V gave up 1 base and J gave up 2 bases, with 9 bases separating them. Germline assignment: CDR1 LGHNA and CDR2 YSLEER. For the CDR3, the DNA is TGCGCCAGCAGCCAAGCGGGCTCGGCTGGGGCCAACGTCCTGACTTTC. Its protein is CASSQAGSAGANVLTF.

The chain combines TRBV4-2 with TRBJ2-1; 9 bases match TRBD1. The CDR3 is 16 residues long. V was clipped by 0 bases and J by 4 bases; unmatched bases: 4. The germline V gene has CDR1 LGHNA and CDR2 YNFKEQ. CDR3: CASSQDGTGKYNEQFF. The CDR3 DNA follows: TGTGCCAGCAGCCAAGATGGGACAGGGAAGTACAATGAGCAGTTCTTC.

This clonotype came up many times. The chain is built from TRBV20-1 and TRBJ2-7, with a tentative D call TRBD2 (5 bases). Germline V gene data show CDR1 as DFQATT and CDR2 as SNEGSKA (reference sequence). Trimming cost V 0 bases and J 3 bases, with 12 bases left between them. The CDR3 is made up of 14 amino acids. The CDR3 nucleotides are TGCAGTGCTAGAGATCGTAACGGGAACTACGAGCAGTACTTC. Amino acid sequence: CSARDRNGNYEQYF.

The chain uses TRBV20-1 and TRBJ1-1, with 9 bases matching TRBD1. In germline, CDR1 is DFQATT, CDR2 SNEGSKA (reference sequence). After removal of 2 bases from V and 10 bases from J, the junction contained 5 bases not matched to a gene. The CDR3 loop spans 12 amino acids. The CDR3 region is CSARSGQGRAFF. CDR3 DNA: TGCAGTGCTAGATCGGGACAGGGAAGAGCTTTCTTT.

This clonotype was detected only a few times. The chain employs TRBV29-1 and TRBJ1-3; D call uncertain. CDR3 length: 14 amino acids. Germline loops: CDR1 SQVTM, CDR2 ANQGSEA. V was shortened by 5 bases and J by 4 bases, with 15 bases between the two germline ends. The CDR3 coding sequence is TGCAGCGTTACCGGTGGGGTTGAGGGAAACACCATATATTTT. Translating gives CSVTGGVEGNTIYF. Looking up the rest from reference TRBV29-1 and TRBJ1-3 gives the full variable domain: SAVISQKPSRDICQRGTSLTIQCQVDSQVTMMFWYRQQPGQSLTLIATANQGSEATYESGFVIDKFPISRPNLTFSTLTVSNMSPEDSSIYLCSVTGGVEGNTIYFGEGSWLTVV.

Points on this clonotype: At one end the junction does not follow the germline gene, possibly because of a read error. The chain uses TRBV20-1 and TRBJ2-7; 7 nucleotides align to TRBD1. The CDR3 spans 14 residues. Germline assignment: CDR1 DFQATT and CDR2 SNEGSKA (reference sequence). The CDR3 is CSAPRQGSSYEQHF. As DNA, the CDR3 is TGCAGTGCGCCACGACAGGGAAGCTCCTACGAGCAGCACTTC.

This clonotype has at least ten counts. V is TRBV7-9 and J is TRBJ2-7; D uncertain. Between the trimmed V and J ends, which lost 4 bases and 4 bases, there was a span of 5 bases. This CDR3 is built from 11 residues. Germline CDR1 and CDR2: SEHNR and FQNEAQ (reference sequence). CDR3 sequence reads: CASSYKYEQYF. CDR3 bases: TGTGCCAGCAGCTATAAATACGAGCAGTACTTC.

This clonotype was counted ten times or more. This chain joins TRBV12-3 or TRBV12-4 and TRBJ2-2; the D gene is possibly TRBD1 (5 bases). The CDR3 extends over 14 amino acids. Trimming stripped 5 bases from V and 2 bases from J, with 9 bases between. The CDR3 DNA reads as TGTGCCAGCAGTCGACAGACCAACACCGGGGAGCTGTTTTTT. Translating gives CASSRQTNTGELFF.

The genes are TRBV10-3 and TRBJ2-5, with 8 bases aligning to TRBD1. V gave up 8 bases and J gave up 3 bases; unmatched junction bases: 2. CDR1 and CDR2 (germline): ENHRY, SYGVKD. The CDR3 has 12 amino acids. The CDR3 nucleotides read TGTGCCATCGGGGACAGGAAAGAGACCCAGTACTTC. Amino acid sequence: CAIGDRKETQYF.

This chain links TRBV7-2 with TRBJ2-7; D is unclear. Germline-derived CDR1 and CDR2 are SGHTA and FQGNSA. This CDR3 is 15 amino acids long. V dropped 5 bases and J dropped 1 base, with 15 bases sitting between them. The CDR3 sequence is CASSQDPGWSYEQYF. The CDR3 nucleotides read TGTGCCAGCAGCCAAGACCCCGGCTGGTCCTACGAGCAGTACTTC. The whole variable domain, remainder taken from reference TRBV7-2 and TRBJ2-7, is GAGVSQSPSNKVTEKGKDVELRCDPISGHTALYWYRQSLGQGLEFLIYFQGNSAPDKSGLPSDRFSAERTGGSVSTLTIQRTQQEDSAVYLCASSQDPGWSYEQYFGPGTRLTVT.

V gene TRBV5-1 combines with J gene TRBJ2-5, with 9 nucleotides matching TRBD1. The CDR3 length is 15 residues. J gave up 4 bases and V 4 bases, and 8 bases lay outside the gene matches. CDR1 is SGHRS and CDR2 is YFSETQ in the germline V gene. CDR3 DNA: TGCGCCAGCAGCCAAGGTGGACAGGGGAGAGAGACCCAGTACTTC. Its protein is CASSQGGQGRETQYF.

This clonotype was counted a few times. The J gene is TRBJ2-7, the V gene TRBV12-3 or TRBV12-4, with TRBD1 matching over 7 bases. This CDR3 contains 15 residues. Trimming at V came to 5 bases and at J to 3 bases, leaving 10 bases not matched to a gene. This CDR3 is CASSSTGTAFYEQYF. For the CDR3, the DNA is TGTGCCAGCAGTAGCACCGGGACAGCCTTCTACGAGCAGTACTTC.

In this sample, this clonotype turned up many times. J is TRBJ2-3 and V is TRBV6-2 or TRBV6-3; D is possibly TRBD1 (5 bases). The CDR3 has 15 amino acids. V shed 6 bases and J shed 2 bases, with 15 bases lying between them. Germline assignment: CDR1 MNHEY and CDR2 SVGEGT. The CDR3 here is CASSKTRQNTDTQYF. CDR3 bases: TGTGCCAGCAGCAAAACTCGACAGAACACAGATACGCAGTATTTT.

The rearrangement links TRBV20-1 to TRBJ2-5; TRBD1 matches at 10 bases. The germline V gene encodes CDR1 DFQATT and CDR2 SNEGSKA (reference sequence). With V trimmed by 5 bases and J by 6 bases, 12 bases remained unmatched. The CDR3 runs 15 residues. The CDR3 DNA reads TGCAGTGCTCTCGTGGGGGACAGGGGATGGCAGACCCAGTACTTC. This translates into CSALVGDRGWQTQYF.

This clonotype showed up many times. The chain employs TRBV12-3 or TRBV12-4 and TRBJ2-1, with 11 nucleotides matching TRBD2. Unmatched junction bases numbered 14, after V lost 3 bases and J lost 13 bases. There are 16 residues in the CDR3. CDR3 sequence: CASSFGRLAGFTTQFF. The DNA for the CDR3 is TGTGCCAGCAGTTTTGGCCGACTAGCGGGGTTTACAACACAGTTCTTC.

This clonotype was recorded at least ten times. The genes are TRBV20-1 and TRBJ2-5; 13 bases map to TRBD2. Looked up from germline, CDR1 is DFQATT and CDR2 is SNEGSKA (reference sequence). Trimming took 2 bases from V and 7 from J; bases not matched to a gene: 4. CDR3 length equals 14 residues. CDR3 bases: TGCAGTGCTAGAACACTAGCGGGAGGGGCGACCCAGTACTTC. Its protein product is CSARTLAGGATQYF.

The chain carries TRBV15 and TRBJ2-5; perhaps TRBD1 as D (6 bases). Per germline, CDR1 LNHNV and CDR2 YYDKDF (reference sequence). The CDR3 has 12 residues. Trimming took 1 base from V and 9 from J, leaving 9 bases between them. The CDR3: CATSRGQEAQYF. CDR3 DNA sequence: TGTGCCACCAGCAGAGGACAGGAGGCCCAGTACTTC.

The chain is built from TRBV2 and TRBJ1-5; 9 nucleotides match TRBD1. The CDR3 extends over 14 amino acids. The trim removed 7 bases at V and 2 bases at J, leaving 3 bases unmatched. Germline V gene lookup returns CDR1 SNHLY and CDR2 FYNNEI. The CDR3 here is CASNRQGGNQPQHF. The DNA of the CDR3 is TGTGCCAGCAACCGACAGGGGGGCAATCAGCCCCAGCATTTT.

This clonotype has only a few counts. The chain recombines TRBV27 with TRBJ1-1; D is possibly TRBD1 (5 bases). The V end lost 5 bases, the J end lost 3 bases, and 16 bases lay between the germline ends. CDR3 length equals 15 residues. Germline V CDR1 and CDR2: MNHEY, SMNVEV (reference sequence). The CDR3 DNA reads TGTGCCAGCAGTCTTACAGGTCCGGTCCACACTGAAGCTTTCTTT. Translation: CASSLTGPVHTEAFF.

This clonotype was counted ten times or more. CDR3 coding DNA: TGTGCCAGCGGGGACAGGGTAAATCAGCCCCAGCATTTT. Protein product: CASGDRVNQPQHF. V is TRBV7-2 and J is TRBJ1-5; 9 nucleotides line up with TRBD1. The germline V gene encodes CDR1 SGHTA and CDR2 FQGNSA. The junction had 3 bases not matched to a gene; V was cut back by 8 bases and J by 4 bases. The CDR3 runs to 13 residues.

The V call is TRBV6-5, the J call TRBJ1-3; D not resolved. V was trimmed by 2 bases and J by 0 bases, leaving 8 bases between them. Germline lookup yields CDR1 MNHEY and CDR2 SVGAGI. This CDR3 has 15 residues. Here the CDR3 reads CASSYTSGSGNTIYF. As DNA, the CDR3 is TGTGCCAGCAGTTACACATCCGGCTCTGGAAACACCATATATTTT.

In this sample, this clonotype turned up a few times. This chain connects TRBV7-2 to TRBJ2-5; 7 bases fit TRBD1. CDR1 and CDR2 (germline): SGHTA, FQGNSA. This CDR3 is 13 amino acids long. The ends lost 5 bases at V and 10 bases at J; junction bases unmatched: 10. DNA of the CDR3: TGTGCCAGCAGCCGGGGACAGAAAGGGGGCCAGTACTTC. As protein: CASSRGQKGGQYF.

This clonotype was observed a few times. Written as DNA, the CDR3 is TGCGCCAGCCGTGCAGAACATGAGCAGTTCTTC. Protein sequence: CASRAEHEQFF. The rearrangement uses TRBV5-1 and TRBJ2-1; no clear D. The V end lost 7 bases, the J end lost 8 bases, and 10 bases lay between the germline ends. The CDR3 length is 11 residues. CDR1 SGHRS and CDR2 YFSETQ come from the germline V gene.

The chain employs TRBV5-6 and TRBJ2-3, with D unresolved. V was pared by 0 bases and J by 0 bases, with 11 bases between. The germline gives CDR1 SGHDT, CDR2 YYEEEE. The CDR3 has 16 residues. CDR3 coding DNA: TGTGCCAGCAGCTTGGCGGCCAGCGCCAGCACAGATACGCAGTATTTT. Its translation is CASSLAASASTDTQYF.

This clonotype showed up just once. This chain links TRBV2 with TRBJ2-6, with a weak D call TRBD2 (6 bases). Germline CDR1 reads SNHLY; CDR2 reads FYNNEI. Trimming left V 7 bases short and J 0 bases short, with 16 bases between. The CDR3 has 17 amino acids. Here the CDR3 reads CASTGAGSDSGANVLTF. The DNA for the CDR3 is TGTGCCAGCACGGGCGCGGGGAGTGACTCTGGGGCCAACGTCCTGACTTTC.